This T cell receptor beta chain came from a study of blood T cell repertoires in COVID-19. Grouping used clinical history reported by participants in a survey and questionnaire. Generated by immunoSEQ multiplex PCR, the TCRdb table keeps only in-frame clones and is missing some. This table has hundreds of thousands of clones, 70% to 85% appearing once. V lost 8 bases, J lost 5 bases, and 6 bases stayed unmatched. CDR3 size: 13 residues. From germline, CDR1 is MNHEY and CDR2 SVGAGI. V is TRBV6-5 and J is TRBJ1-5; 7 nucleotides agree with TRBD1. The specimen was PBMCs or T cells enriched from blood (not recorded which). The clonotype originates from a woman aged 60-75 years who had recovered from COVID-19. The CDR3 sequence is CASLQGKDQPQHF. The CDR3 coding sequence is TGTGCCAGCCTACAGGGGAAAGATCAGCCCCAGCATTTT.